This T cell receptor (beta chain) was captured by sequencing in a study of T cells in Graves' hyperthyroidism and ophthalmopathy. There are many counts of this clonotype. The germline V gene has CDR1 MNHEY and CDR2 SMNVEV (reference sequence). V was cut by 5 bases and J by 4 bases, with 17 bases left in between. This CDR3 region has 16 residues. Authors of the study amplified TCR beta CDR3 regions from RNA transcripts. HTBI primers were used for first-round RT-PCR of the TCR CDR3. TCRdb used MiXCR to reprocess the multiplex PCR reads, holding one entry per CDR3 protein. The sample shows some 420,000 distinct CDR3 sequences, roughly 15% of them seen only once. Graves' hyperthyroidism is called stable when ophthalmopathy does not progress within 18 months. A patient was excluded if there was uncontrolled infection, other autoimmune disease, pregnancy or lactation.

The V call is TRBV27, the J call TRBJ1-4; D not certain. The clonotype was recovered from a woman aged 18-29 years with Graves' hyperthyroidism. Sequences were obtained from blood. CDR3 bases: TGTGCCAGCAGTGCACGTACCGACATACGTAATGAAAAACTGTTTTTT. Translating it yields CASSARTDIRNEKLFF.